These 31 T cell receptor beta chains share one sample of origin, sequenced in a study of beta chain features in type 1 diabetes. Expressed TCRB transcripts were sequenced because the isolated RNA had all been reverse transcribed beforehand. TCRdb's copy holds only in-frame clones and misses some; the assay was immunoSEQ multiplex PCR. The data contain 430,000 or so clones, more than 9.5% of them seen just once; the ten biggest clones take up around 0.05%. The sequencing sample was made of naive CD4+ T cells from blood. All receptors come from a woman under 30 in good health.

This clone occurred a few times. The chain combines TRBV2 with TRBJ1-2; D might be TRBD1 (5 bases). V was trimmed by 7 bases and J by 5 bases, leaving 8 bases between them. The germline V gene has CDR1 SNHLY and CDR2 FYNNEI. There are 11 residues in the CDR3. The CDR3 nucleotides are TGTGCCAGCAACCAGGGATATGGCTACACCTTC. Amino acids: CASNQGYGYTF.

This clone was seen a few times. This chain links TRBV4-3 with TRBJ1-2; no firm D call. CDR3 length equals 15 residues. From germline, CDR1 is LGHNA and CDR2 YSLEER. Trimming took off 0 bases at V and 4 bases at J, with 12 bases between the two ends. The CDR3, as DNA: TGCGCCAGCAGCCAAGAAATCAGCGACGCCTATGGCTACACCTTC. Translating gives CASSQEISDAYGYTF.

The chain uses TRBV7-2 and TRBJ2-2, with no clear D. Germline assignment: CDR1 SGHTA and CDR2 FQGNSA. V lost 2 bases and J lost 5, with 9 bases in between. The CDR3 consists of 14 residues. CDR3 DNA: TGTGCCAGCAGCTTATTTACTGGTACCGGGGAGCTGTTTTTT. Amino acid sequence: CASSLFTGTGELFF.

To note about this clone: The same CDR3 arises from other DNA sequences in this sample as well. This rearrangement joins TRBV9 to TRBJ1-2, with D unclear. The CDR3 has 13 residues. With 0 bases removed from V and 3 bases from J, the gap between germline ends came to 6 bases. Germline V CDR1 and CDR2: SGDLS, YYNGEE. The CDR3 spells CASSVGQDYGYTF. The CDR3 DNA sequence: TGTGCCAGCAGCGTAGGTCAGGACTATGGCTACACCTTC.

This clone was found a few times. V usage is TRBV2 and J usage is TRBJ1-2; no definite D call. V dropped 6 bases and J dropped 5 bases, with 13 bases sitting between them. The CDR3 has 13 amino acids. Germline V gives CDR1 SNHLY, CDR2 FYNNEI. The CDR3 nucleotides are TGTGCCAGCAGGTTTGGGCAAGGGTATGGCTACACCTTC. Encoded protein: CASRFGQGYGYTF. The full variable domain, with the rest looked up from reference TRBV2 and TRBJ1-2, is EPEVTQTPSHQVTQMGQEVILRCVPISNHLYFYWYRQILGQKVEFLVSFYNNEISEKSEIFDDQFSVERPDGSNFTLKIRSTKLEDSAMYFCASRFGQGYGYTFGSGTRLTVV.

This clone appeared a few times. The genes are TRBV23-1 and TRBJ1-5; maybe TRBD1 (5 bases). TRBV23-1 is labeled an ORF, and its function is uncertain. V lost 0 bases and J 7 bases, leaving 19 bases between the germline ends. The CDR3 sequence is 17 residues long. The CDR3 DNA follows: TGCGCCAGCAGTCAATCCTGCCTCGGGGGGTTGGGCCAGCCCCAGCATTTT. Protein: CASSQSCLGGLGQPQHF.

This clone was found a few times. The V gene is TRBV25-1, the J gene TRBJ2-7; TRBD1 aligns across 12 bases. The germline V gene has CDR1 MGHDK and CDR2 SYGVNS. CDR3 size: 15 residues. Unmatched junction bases numbered 8, after V lost 4 bases and J lost 7 bases. CDR3 bases: TGTGCCAGCAGTGTCACCGGGACAGGGGGCCGGGAGCAGTACTTC. The encoded protein is CASSVTGTGGREQYF.

This clone was recorded a few times. The chain couples TRBV5-6 to TRBJ2-3, with 9 bases fitting TRBD1. The J segment lost 5 bases and the V segment lost 3 bases, leaving 10 bases of the junction unmatched. Germline V gene lookup returns CDR1 SGHDT and CDR2 YYEEEE. This CDR3 has 16 amino acids. CDR3 loop: CASSSLGTGLGDTQYF. For the CDR3, the DNA is TGTGCCAGCAGCTCGCTTGGGACAGGGTTAGGAGATACGCAGTATTTT.

The chain employs TRBV7-9 and TRBJ1-1; D remains unclear. The ends were cut back, 10 bases at V and 2 bases at J, with 11 bases in the middle. The germline CDR1 and CDR2 sequences are SEHNR and FQNEAQ (reference sequence). This CDR3 spans 12 amino acids. In DNA form, the CDR3 reads TGTGCCACCTCGGGGAGTAACACTGAAGCTTTCTTT. Its protein product is CATSGSNTEAFF. The full variable domain, its missing parts supplied by reference TRBV7-9 and TRBJ1-1, is DTGVSQNPRHKITKRGQNVTFRCDPISEHNRLYWYRQTLGQGPEFLTYFQNEAQLEKSRLLSDRFSAERPKGSFSTLEIQRTEQGDSAMYLCATSGSNTEAFFGQGTRLTVV.

Comments on this clone: The sample has other DNA sequences that encode this CDR3 too. The V and J genes are TRBV5-1 and TRBJ1-1, with D uncertain. This CDR3 comprises 11 residues. CDR1 SGHRS and CDR2 YFSETQ come from the germline V gene. V lost 5 bases, J lost 2 bases, and 4 bases lay in between. CDR3 loop: CASSLNTEAFF. The CDR3 nucleotides read TGCGCCAGCAGTCTCAACACTGAAGCTTTCTTT.

In its sample, this clone was seen a few times. The V call is TRBV7-9, the J call TRBJ1-1, with D unclear. Trimming took 5 bases from V and 3 from J, leaving 16 bases between them. The CDR3 has 15 amino acids. Looked up from germline, CDR1 is SEHNR and CDR2 is FQNEAQ (reference sequence). The CDR3 reads CASSPPIGTDTEAFF. The DNA of the CDR3 is TGTGCCAGCAGCCCTCCCATTGGAACGGACACTGAAGCTTTCTTT.

The V call is TRBV7-3, the J call TRBJ1-6; 7 bases map to TRBD1. There are 14 residues in the CDR3. Germline CDR1 and CDR2: SGHTA and FQGTGA. Losses at the gene ends were 3 bases for V and 8 bases for J; bases not matched to a gene: 4. The CDR3 reads CASSFRGSDSPLHF. The CDR3 DNA follows: TGTGCCAGCAGCTTCAGGGGGAGTGATTCACCCCTCCACTTT.

The rearrangement joins TRBV18 to TRBJ2-5, with D possibly TRBD1 on 5 matching bases. Germline CDR1 KGHSH, CDR2 LQKENI. CDR3 length: 16 residues. Trimming left V 0 bases short and J 1 base short, with 12 bases between. The CDR3, as DNA: TGTGCCAGCTCACCACCGTCAAGCAGGGCCCAAGAGACCCAGTACTTC. Translated, it gives CASSPPSSRAQETQYF.

This clone was seen only a few times. The rearrangement uses TRBV6-6 and TRBJ1-2, with D perhaps TRBD1 (6 bases). There are 14 residues in the CDR3. CDR1 MNHNY and CDR2 SVGAGI come from the germline V gene (reference sequence). Trimming took 8 bases from V and 4 from J, leaving 17 bases between them. CDR3 DNA: TGTGCCAGCCTGAGACGAACAGGGACCTATGGCTACACCTTC. It encodes CASLRRTGTYGYTF.

This clone came up a few times. The chain joins TRBV5-1 to TRBJ2-3; TRBD2 matches at 7 bases. Germline values: CDR1 SGHRS, CDR2 YFSETQ. Trimming at V came to 5 bases and at J to 2 bases, leaving 5 bases not matched to a gene. CDR3 length: 14 amino acids. The CDR3 coding sequence is TGCGCCAGCAGGGCGGGAGACTACACAGATACGCAGTATTTT. It codes for CASRAGDYTDTQYF.

The rearrangement joins TRBV4-3 to TRBJ2-3, with TRBD2 matching over 13 bases. The trim removed 5 bases at V and 3 bases at J, leaving 11 bases unmatched. The CDR3 totals 18 residues. Germline assignment: CDR1 LGHNA and CDR2 YSLEER. CDR3 coding DNA: TGCGCCAGCAGCTCGGGACTAGCGGGACCGTTAGGAACAGATACGCAGTATTTT. It encodes CASSSGLAGPLGTDTQYF.

This clone came up a few times. The chain employs TRBV7-8 and TRBJ2-7; maybe TRBD2 (6 bases). V was trimmed by 5 bases and J by 5 bases, leaving 19 bases between them. Germline V gene data show CDR1 as SGHVS and CDR2 as FQNEAQ. The CDR3 extends over 15 amino acids. The CDR3 here is CASSPLEGQEDEQYV. CDR3 in DNA: TGTGCCAGCAGCCCCCTGGAGGGGCAGGAGGACGAGCAGTACGTC.

In this sample, this clone turned up once. The chain carries TRBV29-1 and TRBJ2-1; 9 bases agree with TRBD1. With 6 bases clipped from V and 7 bases from J, the junction kept 10 bases outside the gene matches. CDR3 length equals 14 residues. Germline V CDR1 and CDR2: SQVTM, ANQGSEA. In nucleotides, the CDR3 is TGCAGCGTATCCGACGGGACAGGGTTAAATGAGCAGTTCTTC. It specifies CSVSDGTGLNEQFF.

V gene TRBV5-1 combines with J gene TRBJ2-1; 8 bases fit TRBD1. This CDR3 region has 15 residues. V lost 3 bases to trimming and J lost 0 bases; unmatched junction nucleotides: 2. CDR1 is SGHRS and CDR2 is YFSETQ in the germline V gene. CDR3 protein: CASSWTGSSYNEQFF. Written as DNA, the CDR3 is TGCGCCAGCAGCTGGACAGGGAGCTCCTACAATGAGCAGTTCTTC.

This clone was seen only a few times. The chain has TRBV7-9 and TRBJ1-1; possible D gene TRBD1, 5 bases. V was pared by 5 bases and J by 1 base, with 11 bases between. This CDR3 is built from 14 residues. Per the germline V gene, CDR1 is SEHNR and CDR2 is FQNEAQ (reference sequence). Here the CDR3 reads CASSATDRNTEAFF. DNA for the CDR3: TGTGCCAGCAGCGCGACAGACAGGAACACTGAAGCTTTCTTT.

This clone has a handful of counts. The V and J genes are TRBV5-1 and TRBJ2-6; perhaps TRBD1 as D (6 bases). Germline assignment: CDR1 SGHRS and CDR2 YFSETQ. The CDR3 totals 15 residues. V shed 7 bases and J shed 4 bases, with 15 bases lying between them. Written as DNA, the CDR3 is TGCGCCAGCGGGCCCGGACAGACCGGGGCCAACGTCCTGACTTTC. Its protein product is CASGPGQTGANVLTF.

This clone turned up a few times. The J gene is TRBJ2-1, the V gene TRBV12-5; perhaps TRBD1 as D (6 bases). V lost 0 bases to trimming and J lost 7 bases, with 16 bases between them. CDR3 size: 16 residues. Germline V lookup: CDR1 LGHNT, CDR2 FRNRAP. CDR3 sequence reads: CASGLVLLGAENEQFF. Here the CDR3 DNA reads TGTGCTAGTGGTTTGGTACTTTTGGGGGCCGAGAATGAGCAGTTCTTC.

This clone has more than one count but fewer than ten. The chain has TRBV7-8 and TRBJ2-1; 13 bases agree with TRBD2. CDR1 is SGHVS and CDR2 is FQNEAQ in the germline V gene. This CDR3 region has 16 residues. V lost 2 bases to trimming and J lost 13 bases; unmatched junction nucleotides: 11. As DNA, the CDR3 is TGTGCCAGCAGCTTAAATGGACTAGCGGGGGTCACTTCACAGTTCTTC. Translating gives CASSLNGLAGVTSQFF.

This clone was seen a few times. The CDR3 reads CASGLVKDRAYNEQFF. Written as DNA, the CDR3 is TGTGCTAGTGGTTTGGTAAAGGACAGGGCCTACAATGAGCAGTTCTTC. V usage is TRBV12-5 and J usage is TRBJ2-1; TRBD1 matches 8 bases. This CDR3 region has 16 residues. Trimming cost V 0 bases and J 2 bases; bases outside gene matches: 3. Germline V CDR1 and CDR2: LGHNT, FRNRAP.

A few counts support this clone. The chain joins TRBV11-2 to TRBJ2-7, with 10 bases aligning to TRBD1. Per the germline V gene, CDR1 is SGHAT and CDR2 is FQNNGV. The length of the CDR3 is 17 residues. Trimming cost V 5 bases and J 4 bases; bases outside gene matches: 14. Here the CDR3 reads CASSPTGRGQGRYEQYF. For the CDR3, the DNA is TGTGCCAGCAGCCCCACCGGGAGGGGACAGGGGCGGTACGAGCAGTACTTC.

The chain employs TRBV6-5 and TRBJ1-2, with TRBD1 as a possible D gene (6 bases). The V and J ends lost 2 bases and 5 bases respectively, with 6 bases between them. Germline CDR1 MNHEY, CDR2 SVGAGI. CDR3 length: 12 residues. The CDR3 nucleotides are TGTGCCAGCAGTTACGGGACATATGGCTACACCTTC. Amino acid sequence: CASSYGTYGYTF.

The chain employs TRBV19 and TRBJ2-4, with 8 bases fitting TRBD1. V lost 10 bases and J lost 15; bases outside the gene matches: 11. Looked up from germline, CDR1 is LNHDA and CDR2 is SQIVND (reference sequence). The CDR3 has 11 residues. In nucleotides, the CDR3 is TGTGCCACTTCCCAGGGGACAGGAAGGTACTTC. It specifies CATSQGTGRYF.

This clone was seen a handful of times. V is TRBV29-1 and J is TRBJ2-2, with 8 positions matching TRBD2. Losses at the gene ends were 4 bases for V and 6 bases for J; bases not matched to a gene: 7. The CDR3 contains 14 residues. Germline V lookup: CDR1 SQVTM, CDR2 ANQGSEA. The CDR3 loop reads CSVVRAGASGELFF. The DNA of the CDR3 is TGCAGCGTTGTTCGAGCGGGAGCGTCCGGGGAGCTGTTTTTT.

The chain joins TRBV6-6 to TRBJ1-6, with 7 bases lining up with TRBD1. With V trimmed by 5 bases and J by 6 bases, 4 bases remained unmatched. The length of the CDR3 is 14 residues. The germline V gene encodes CDR1 MNHNY and CDR2 SVGAGI (reference sequence). As DNA, the CDR3 is TGTGCCAGCAGTAACGACAGGGTTAATTCACCCCTCCACTTT. It is translated as CASSNDRVNSPLHF.

The table lists this clone with a few counts. This chain uses TRBV19 with TRBJ1-1; no clear D gene. The V end was cut by 3 bases, the J end by 3 bases, with 8 bases between. The CDR3 runs 13 residues. Germline CDR1 LNHDA, CDR2 SQIVND (reference sequence). CDR3 DNA: TGTGCCAGTAGTATTCGGAGGGACACTGAAGCTTTCTTT. Translated, it gives CASSIRRDTEAFF. The full variable domain, its missing parts supplied by reference TRBV19 and TRBJ1-1, is DGGITQSPKYLFRKEGQNVTLSCEQNLNHDAMYWYRQDPGQGLRLIYYSQIVNDFQKGDIAEGYSVSREKKESFPLTVTSAQKNPTAFYLCASSIRRDTEAFFGQGTRLTVV.

This clone has just a few counts. V gene TRBV19 combines with J gene TRBJ1-2; possibly TRBD1 for D (6 bases). Trimming removed 4 bases from V and 8 bases from J, with 14 bases in between. Germline V gene sequence: CDR1 LNHDA, CDR2 SQIVND (reference sequence). The CDR3 consists of 13 residues. The CDR3 loop is CASSTSDRRGYTF. The CDR3 DNA is TGTGCCAGTAGTACCTCGGACAGAAGGGGCTACACCTTC.